The rows below give T cell receptor beta chains drawn from one sample of a study of blood T cell repertoires in COVID-19. Sequenced by immunoSEQ multiplex PCR; TCRdb stores in-frame clones only, minus some. The profile shows some 200,000 clones, around 80% of them singletons. Sequenced sample: peripheral blood. Every receptor here comes from a woman in her 30s with COVID-19, enrolled during active disease. Each CDR3 is given with its conserved first and last residue. Fields, in order: clone size, J gene, V gene, D gene, CDR3 protein, CDR3 DNA. D genes are given only for firm matches. Size values are once, few and many counts, or a class for expanded clones, and some rows have none.

>NA|TRBJ2-1|TRBV7-2|TRBD2
CASSLAGLAGGYNEQFF
TGTGCCAGCAGCTTAGCTGGACTAGCGGGAGGATACAATGAGCAGTTCTTC
>NA|TRBJ1-3|TRBV6-5|NA
CASSTGAGNTIYF
TGTGCCAGCTCCACGGGGGCTGGAAACACCATATATTTT
>many|TRBJ2-7|TRBV7-2|TRBD1
CASSTSGTGAYEQYF
TGTGCCAGCAGTACCTCCGGGACAGGCGCCTACGAGCAGTACTTC
>once|TRBJ2-7|TRBV3-1/TRBV3-2|TRBD2
CASSQDEGTTYEQYF
TGTGCCAGCAGCCAAGATGAAGGGACTACCTACGAGCAGTACTTC
>NA|TRBJ2-5|TRBV24-1|TRBD2
CATSDGLAGVQETQYF
TGTGCCACCAGTGATGGACTAGCGGGAGTACAAGAGACCCAGTACTTC
>NA|TRBJ1-5|TRBV16|TRBD1
CASSQWTGLGSNQPQHF
TGTGCCAGCAGCCAATGGACAGGGTTGGGCAGCAATCAGCCCCAGCATTTT
>NA|TRBJ1-5|TRBV5-1|TRBD1
CASSPGTGGRQPQHF
TGCGCCAGCAGCCCGGGGACAGGGGGTCGTCAGCCCCAGCATTTT
>NA|TRBJ1-4|TRBV5-6|TRBD1
CASSGRDRGKLFF
TGTGCCAGCAGCGGGCGGGACAGGGGGAAACTGTTTTTT
>NA|TRBJ2-7|TRBV27|NA
CASSPRGGYEQYF
TGTGCCAGCAGCCCCAGGGGCGGTTACGAGCAGTACTTC
>NA|TRBJ2-3|TRBV28|TRBD1
CASSRTGGTDTQYF
TGTGCCAGCAGCCGGACAGGGGGCACAGATACGCAGTATTTT
>NA|TRBJ1-1|TRBV27|NA
CASSLSTGTAEAFF
TGTGCCAGCAGTTTATCTACAGGGACCGCCGAAGCTTTCTTT